The text below deals with one TCR beta chain. Which antigen it targets is not known. Within one base of it there is no much larger clone, and no base qualities were kept. This specimen belongs to a study of healthy donors' naive CD4 and CD8 T cells (dated by TCRdb to between 2014 and 2016). Background on the whole study: Donors were chosen to span three age groups (20-25, 40-50 and 60-70 years, five or six each), with mean age roughly 45 and half female. For TCR alpha, a new primer set was designed to cover all functional IMGT alpha gene variants, and the remainder of the protocol was kept the same as the beta-chain workflow. To examine how TCR variation is linked to lineage commitment, the study sequenced rearranged TCR alpha and beta chains from naive CD4+ and CD8+ T cells. Peripheral blood mononuclear cells were collected from 15 to 20 healthy, unrelated individuals. The donors were HLA-typed by sequencing at HLA-A, -B, -C, -DRB1, -DQB1 and -DPB1, using the SBTexcellerator protocol, an ABI3130xl analyzer and SBTengine software. Beyond this particular receptor, the publication reports: In both chains, CD4+ lineage was linked to a positively charged CDR3, whereas CD8+ lineage was linked to a negatively charged CDR3. Bias between naive CD4+ and CD8+ cells was reportedly observed for most V and J gene segments, consistently across donors and independently of HLA genotype. The study did not directly address whether homeostatic proliferation of naive T cells might have biased the repertoire. Because the alpha and beta chains were sequenced in bulk, pairing them was not possible, and so effects of the combined chains went unevaluated. Taken together, V genes, J genes and CDR3 charge appeared to account for around 13% of the variance in CD4/CD8 propensity, mostly acting in an additive way.

The CDR3 runs 13 amino acids, cysteine and phenylalanine included. The kept DNA is CDR3 alone, 39 bases in frame from the first base. The junction carries 12 bases between V and J, which are trimmed by 5 bases and 5 bases respectively. Per the germline V gene (reference sequence), MNHEY is the CDR1 and SMNVEV is the CDR2. The run used a 454 GS FLX Titanium. A previously published linear amplification protocol was used to build the TCR libraries, starting from 400 to 500 ng of total RNA. The Roche/454 Genome Sequencer with Titanium chemistry was used for sequencing. In the original analysis: A total of fewer than 90,000 rearranged TCR alpha transcripts were sequenced from several of the healthy donors. Unique TCR clonotypes were defined by the CDR3 junction under IMGT nomenclature, and duplicate transcripts were removed. CD4 versus CD8 status was modeled on V and J genes by logistic regression in R 2.13.0, with adjustment for donor effects and Bonferroni correction for multiple testing. TCRdb took the public reads, trimmed them with fastp at Q25, ran MiXCR for clone calling and kept in-frame beta chains. Each CDR3 protein gets just one entry, which takes the most common genes and DNA from the rows behind it. The V and J calls reflect TCRdb's pipeline rather than the authors' work. The sample contains approximately 180,000 distinct CDR3 sequences, about 70% of them found a single time. The top ten clonotypes cover 2% to 2.5% of the sample.

Cells with a CD4+CD8-CD45RO-CD45RA+ profile were isolated by FACS and defined as naive CD4+ T cells, and those with a CD8+CD4-CD45RA+CD27bright profile were defined as naive CD8+ T cells. Antibodies against CD4 (RPA-T4), CD8 (SK1), CD27 (O323), CD45RA (HI100) and CD45RO (UCHL1) were used for sorting. This clonotype was sampled from a pool of human donors in good health; the sample pools cells from several healthy donors. The chain couples TRBV27 to TRBJ2-5; the best D guess is TRBD1, with 5 bases matching. Input material: naive CD4+ and CD8+ T cells sorted from blood, pooled from several donors. The cell subset or site label on this specimen signifies: FACS-sorted naive CD4+ (CD45RO-CD45RA+) and naive CD8+ (CD45RA+CD27bright) T cells. The CDR3 reads as follows: CASSKQGEETQYF. The DNA sequence is TGTGCCAGCAGTAAGCAGGGTGAGGAGACCCAGTACTTC.